Shown below are 19 T cell receptor beta chains from a single sample sequenced in a study of T cells in Graves' hyperthyroidism and ophthalmopathy. From RNA transcripts, TCR beta CDR3 regions were amplified. The TCR CDR3 first-round RT-PCR relied on the HTBI primer set. MiXCR, run by TCRdb on the multiplex PCR reads, gives a single entry per CDR3 protein. The table records around 280,000 distinct CDR3 sequences, roughly 15% of them present only once. The specimen was blood. The receptors come from a woman aged 40 to 50 with Graves' hyperthyroidism.

This clonotype came up a few times. The chain has TRBV5-1 and TRBJ1-3, with D tentatively TRBD1 (5 bases). CDR3 size: 16 residues. The V end lost 0 bases, the J end lost 0 bases, and 10 bases lay between the germline ends. CDR1 and CDR2 (germline): SGHRS, YFSETQ. In DNA, the CDR3 is TGCGCCAGCAGCTTGGCAGGGATCGGCTCTGGAAACACCATATATTTT. It codes for CASSLAGIGSGNTIYF.

At least ten counts were recorded for this clonotype. V usage is TRBV18 and J usage is TRBJ1-6; possibly TRBD1 for D (5 bases). V lost 6 bases and J 5 bases, leaving 11 bases between the germline ends. Germline V gene sequence: CDR1 KGHSH, CDR2 LQKENI. This CDR3 has 14 amino acids. CDR3 residues: CASSAGRNNSPLHF. The CDR3 DNA sequence: TGTGCCAGCTCGGCGGGACGGAATAATTCACCCCTCCACTTT.

The table lists this clonotype with a few counts. The chain uses TRBV29-1 and TRBJ2-3, with D unresolved. This CDR3 comprises 15 residues. Germline values: CDR1 SQVTM, CDR2 ANQGSEA. V lost 0 bases to trimming and J lost 2 bases, with 12 bases between them. CDR3 in amino acids: CSVEDQISITDTQYF. In DNA form, the CDR3 reads TGCAGCGTTGAAGATCAGATCAGTATCACAGATACGCAGTATTTT.

Ten or more counts support this clonotype. The chain recombines TRBV20-1 with TRBJ2-5; D unclear. The germline V and J ends were trimmed by 2 bases and 3 bases, with 7 bases remaining between them. This CDR3 region has 12 residues. Germline V gene lookup returns CDR1 DFQATT and CDR2 SNEGSKA (reference sequence). The DNA of the CDR3 is TGCAGTGCTAGAAGGGCTAAAGAGACCCAGTACTTC. It codes for CSARRAKETQYF.

This clonotype came up many times. The chain joins TRBV2 to TRBJ1-2, with 8 nucleotides matching TRBD1. CDR1 and CDR2 from the germline V gene are SNHLY and FYNNEI. Trimming removed 1 base from V and 4 bases from J; junction bases left unmatched: 5. The CDR3 is 15 amino acids. The CDR3 nucleotides are TGTGCCAGCAGTGAAGGGACAGGGTTAATCTATGGCTACACCTTC. It is translated as CASSEGTGLIYGYTF.

The chain recombines TRBV18 with TRBJ2-1, with D possibly matching TRBD1 (5 bases). The CDR3 runs to 13 residues. Trimming left V 3 bases short and J 6 bases short, with 9 bases between. Germline V gives CDR1 KGHSH, CDR2 LQKENI. DNA of the CDR3: TGTGCCAGCTCACCTGACAGCTTCAATGAGCAGTTCTTC. The encoded protein is CASSPDSFNEQFF.

This clonotype was picked up many times. The rearrangement uses TRBV12-3 or TRBV12-4 and TRBJ1-5; D is uncertain. Trimming cost V 2 bases and J 4 bases, with 9 bases left between them. The length of the CDR3 is 14 residues. The CDR3 protein is CASSLNRGNQPQHF. The DNA for the CDR3 is TGTGCCAGCAGTTTAAATAGAGGAAATCAGCCCCAGCATTTT.

The sample holds many counts of this clonotype. The gene calls are TRBV19 and TRBJ1-5; weak D call: TRBD1 (5 bases). The CDR3 covers 16 residues. CDR1 is LNHDA and CDR2 is SQIVND in the germline V gene (reference sequence). V was trimmed by 3 bases and J by 3 bases, leaving 15 bases between them. In DNA, the CDR3 is TGTGCCAGTAGTATCGGCACAGGAGCCATCAATCAGCCCCAGCATTTT. This translates into CASSIGTGAINQPQHF. Filled out from reference TRBV19 and TRBJ1-5, the complete variable domain reads DGGITQSPKYLFRKEGQNVTLSCEQNLNHDAMYWYRQDPGQGLRLIYYSQIVNDFQKGDIAEGYSVSREKKESFPLTVTSAQKNPTAFYLCASSIGTGAINQPQHFGDGTRLSIL.

This clonotype was seen only a few times. The gene calls are TRBV9 and TRBJ2-1, with 11 bases that match TRBD2. Germline V lookup: CDR1 SGDLS, CDR2 YYNGEE. The CDR3 is 16 amino acids. V lost 3 bases, J lost 2 bases, and 4 bases stayed unmatched. CDR3 residues: CASSGRLAGTYNEQFF. Here the CDR3 DNA reads TGTGCCAGCAGCGGAAGACTAGCGGGAACCTACAATGAGCAGTTCTTC.

This CDR3 is CASREQGAGEQYF. Here the CDR3 DNA reads TGTGCCAGCAGGGAACAGGGGGCGGGAGAGCAGTACTTC. The rearrangement uses TRBV12-3 or TRBV12-4 and TRBJ2-7, with 9 bases that match TRBD1. The CDR3 contains 13 residues. J was trimmed by 7 bases and V by 6 bases; bases with no gene match: 7.

This clonotype was recorded a few times. The chain recombines TRBV18 with TRBJ2-3; D possibly corresponds to TRBD2 (5 bases). This CDR3 is 14 amino acids long. Germline CDR1 KGHSH, CDR2 LQKENI. The germline V and J ends were trimmed by 6 bases and 2 bases, with 12 bases remaining between them. The chain's CDR3 is CASSLIRDTDTQYF. The CDR3, as DNA: TGTGCCAGCTCTCTAATTCGGGACACAGATACGCAGTATTTT.

This clonotype was picked up a small number of times. The CDR3 DNA reads TGCAGTGCTAGAGAGGCCCCAGGACAGATAGAGGACACCTTC. Its protein product is CSAREAPGQIEDTF. The rearrangement uses TRBV20-1 and TRBJ1-2; a weak D match, TRBD1 (6 bases). CDR3 length: 14 residues. Trimming shortened V by 0 bases and J by 12 bases, and 20 bases separated the two germline ends. Germline V CDR1 and CDR2: DFQATT, SNEGSKA (reference sequence).

This clonotype has more than one count but fewer than ten. This chain uses TRBV3-1 with TRBJ1-1; 8 bases align to TRBD1. In germline, CDR1 is LGHDT, CDR2 YNNKEL (reference sequence). This CDR3 comprises 15 residues. V lost 5 bases and J lost 1; bases outside the gene matches: 6. The CDR3 nucleotides read TGTGCCAGCAGCTCTACAGGGGGACAGAACACTGAAGCTTTCTTT. Encoded protein: CASSSTGGQNTEAFF.

The CDR3 region is CASSHAPSATNEKLFF. The CDR3, as DNA: TGTGCCAGCAGCCATGCTCCCTCGGCAACTAATGAAAAACTGTTTTTT. The chain recombines TRBV3-1 with TRBJ1-4; D gene ambiguous. Germline V lookup: CDR1 LGHDT, CDR2 YNNKEL (reference sequence). Trimming left V 3 bases short and J 0 bases short, with 11 bases between. The CDR3 length is 16 residues. The variable domain in full, completed from reference TRBV3-1 and TRBJ1-4, reads DTAVSQTPKYLVTQMGNDKSIKCEQNLGHDTMYWYKQDSKKFLKIMFSYNNKELIINETVPNRFSPKSPDKAHLNLHINSLELGDSAVYFCASSHAPSATNEKLFFGSGTQLSVL.

The sample holds a few counts of this clonotype. J is TRBJ1-3 and V is TRBV9; D ambiguous. The CDR3 consists of 14 residues. The V and J ends lost 4 bases and 2 bases respectively, with 10 bases between them. Germline V gene lookup returns CDR1 SGDLS and CDR2 YYNGEE. The CDR3, as DNA: TGTGCCAGCAGCCACACATTTACTGGAAACACCATATATTTT. As protein: CASSHTFTGNTIYF.

This rearrangement joins TRBV6-1 to TRBJ2-7; D is perhaps TRBD1 (6 bases). V dropped 7 bases and J dropped 0 bases, with 10 bases sitting between them. The CDR3 totals 13 residues. Germline values: CDR1 MNHNS, CDR2 SASEGT. DNA for the CDR3: TGTGCCAGCAACACAGGGATCTCCTACGAGCAGTACTTC. Its translation is CASNTGISYEQYF.

This clonotype has a count of ten or more. The chain links TRBV6-1 to TRBJ2-5; D remains unclear. Trimming removed 4 bases at V and 3 bases at J, with 12 bases between. CDR3 length: 14 amino acids. Germline V gene data show CDR1 as MNHNS and CDR2 as SASEGT. CDR3 nucleotides: TGTGCCAGCAGTGCCCTAGGCGGTAAAGAGACCCAGTACTTC. This codes for CASSALGGKETQYF.

This clonotype was observed many times. The chain combines TRBV28 with TRBJ1-2; maybe TRBD1 (6 bases). Between the trimmed V and J ends, which lost 6 bases and 1 base, there was a span of 12 bases. The germline gives CDR1 MDHEN, CDR2 SYDVKM. The CDR3 spans 14 residues. In DNA form, the CDR3 reads TGTGCCAGCAGCAGTGCAGGGGATAACTATGGCTACACCTTC. Translated: CASSSAGDNYGYTF.

This clonotype was detected many times. The chain links TRBV25-1 to TRBJ1-1; 7 positions agree with TRBD1. The trim removed 5 bases at V and 3 bases at J, leaving 12 bases unmatched. Germline CDR1 MGHDK, CDR2 SYGVNS. The CDR3 consists of 16 residues. The CDR3 sequence: CASSTLGEGADTEAFF. In nucleotides, the CDR3 is TGTGCCAGCAGTACCCTCGGTGAGGGGGCGGACACTGAAGCTTTCTTT.